One sample yielded the 9 T cell receptor beta chains listed below, sequenced in a study of blood T cell repertoires in COVID-19. TCRdb's copy holds only in-frame clones and misses some; the assay was immunoSEQ multiplex PCR. The sample lists tens of thousands of clones, around 74% occurring once. Material for sequencing was peripheral blood. The source is a human donor in a cohort sampled during active COVID-19.

J is TRBJ2-7 and V is TRBV4-1, with D maybe TRBD1 (5 bases). Deletions cut 5 bases from V and 2 bases from J, with 16 bases between. CDR1 and CDR2 (germline): MGHRA, YSYEKL. The CDR3 runs 15 residues. The CDR3 region is CASSSIDRGPYEQYF. Written as DNA, the CDR3 is TGCGCCAGCAGCTCCATTGACAGAGGCCCCTACGAGCAGTACTTC.

This clone was picked up one time. V is TRBV5-1 and J is TRBJ2-1; no clear D. The CDR3 runs to 17 residues. Germline V gives CDR1 SGHRS, CDR2 YFSETQ. Trimming stripped 4 bases from V and 3 bases from J, with 20 bases between. CDR3 amino acids: CASSRPTEAANYNEQFF. The CDR3, as DNA: TGCGCCAGCAGCCGGCCCACTGAGGCGGCAAACTACAATGAGCAGTTCTTC.

Note on this clone: Other DNA sequences in this sample translate to the same CDR3. The chain has TRBV5-1 and TRBJ1-1; 7 bases match TRBD1. The CDR3 runs to 14 residues. The V segment lost 4 bases and the J segment 0 bases; nucleotides outside the gene matches: 3. CDR1 SGHRS and CDR2 YFSETQ come from the germline V gene. The chain's CDR3 is CASSLGQMNTEAFF. The CDR3 nucleotides are TGCGCCAGCAGCCTGGGACAGATGAACACTGAAGCTTTCTTT.

CDR3 sequence (DNA): TGTGCCAGCAGACCCCACTGGGACAGCCCGAGCTCCTACGAGCAGTACTTC. It specifies CASRPHWDSPSSYEQYF. This chain uses TRBV7-9 with TRBJ2-7; 7 nucleotides match TRBD1. The germline gives CDR1 SEHNR, CDR2 FQNEAQ (reference sequence). CDR3 length equals 17 residues. V lost 6 bases to trimming and J lost 0 bases; unmatched junction nucleotides: 14.

CDR3 amino acids: CASSFRDRANEQFF. The CDR3, as DNA: TGCGCCAGCAGCTTCCGGGACAGGGCGAATGAGCAGTTCTTC. The chain joins TRBV5-1 to TRBJ2-1; TRBD1 aligns across 9 bases. The CDR3 is 14 residues long. Trimming at V came to 2 bases and at J to 7 bases, leaving 4 bases not matched to a gene. CDR1 SGHRS and CDR2 YFSETQ come from the germline V gene.

The V and J genes are TRBV18 and TRBJ2-2; weak D call: TRBD2 (7 bases). With 6 bases removed from V and 6 bases from J, the gap between germline ends came to 20 bases. CDR1 and CDR2 (germline): KGHSH, LQKENI. The CDR3 totals 16 residues. Here the CDR3 DNA reads TGTGCCAGCTCCCCTTCCGGGGGGCAGATGGCCGGGGAGCTGTTTTTT. It encodes CASSPSGGQMAGELFF.

This sequence joins TRBV6-1 and TRBJ2-7; 8 nucleotides align to TRBD1. CDR3 length equals 14 residues. V trimming: 2 bases; J trimming: 3 bases; junction bases outside the gene matches: 3. From germline, CDR1 is MNHNS and CDR2 SASEGT. DNA for the CDR3: TGTGCCAGCAGTGAACAGGGGGCGGTCTACGAGCAGTACTTC. It is translated as CASSEQGAVYEQYF.

This chain uses TRBV11-2 with TRBJ2-7; 10 bases align to TRBD2. Germline CDR1 SGHAT, CDR2 FQNNGV. The trim removed 1 base at V and 2 bases at J, leaving 2 bases unmatched. The CDR3 loop spans 15 amino acids. The CDR3 loop is CASSLVLAGAYEQYF. In nucleotides, the CDR3 is TGTGCCAGCAGCTTAGTCCTAGCGGGGGCCTACGAGCAGTACTTC.

In its sample, this clone was seen a few times. CDR3 DNA sequence: TGTGCCAGCAGCCTCGACGGGGGTTCGTCACCCCTCCACTTT. It yields the protein CASSLDGGSSPLHF. This sequence joins TRBV6-2 or TRBV6-3 and TRBJ1-6; D possibly corresponds to TRBD1 (5 bases). The CDR3 sequence is 14 residues long. Deletions cut 6 bases from V and 10 bases from J, with 16 bases between. Germline assignment: CDR1 MNHEY and CDR2 SVGEGT.